Described below is a single TCR beta chain sequence and its context. Measured with immunoSEQ multiplex PCR; TCRdb has only the in-frame clones, and not every one. This sample has some 100,000 clones; 85% to 90% occur once, and the top ten carry approximately 1.5%. The sample comes from a study of blood T cell repertoires in COVID-19. As for the study in general: Researchers got acute and convalescent COVID-19 samples from the United States, Italy and Spain.

This sequence was found in a human donor with active COVID-19. The donor label of this sample is uncertain. Sequenced material: peripheral blood.

In DNA, the CDR3 is TGTGCCAGCAGTCCTACCGGGACAGCTACCGGGGAGCTGTTTTTT. Translated: CASSPTGTATGELFF. This chain links TRBV7-2 with TRBJ2-2; TRBD1 matches at 7 bases. The CDR3 is made up of 15 amino acids. J was trimmed by 5 bases and V by 6 bases; bases with no gene match: 9. Germline lookup yields CDR1 SGHTA and CDR2 FQGNSA.